Listed here are 9 T cell receptor beta chains from one sample, sequenced in a study of human T cells and chemical hapten exposure. In TCRdb, the RACE reads were re-called with MiXCR into one record per CDR3 protein. The sample holds over 300,000 distinct CDR3 sequences, approximately 5.1% seen once. Documented time point: pre-sensitization, week 0. The treatment denotes: therapeutic diphenylcyclopropenone sensitization with weekly scalp DPC. Source: whole blood, taken in connection with sensitization to the hapten diphenylcyclopropenone (DPC). The receptors come from a woman aged 45-59 years with alopecia areata. Some clones in this sample may be carry-over from other donors' samples.

This clonotype was seen many times. The rearrangement joins TRBV3-1 to TRBJ2-3; D gene ambiguous. Trimming took off 5 bases at V and 5 bases at J, with 11 bases between the two ends. Germline V gene lookup returns CDR1 LGHDT and CDR2 YNNKEL (reference sequence). The CDR3 loop spans 13 amino acids. The DNA of the CDR3 is TGTGCCAGCAGCTTCACGCCCAAAGATACGCAGTATTTT. It is translated as CASSFTPKDTQYF.

This clonotype was counted a few times. This chain connects TRBV24-1 to TRBJ2-1, with 11 bases identical to TRBD2. Losses at the gene ends were 9 bases for V and 9 bases for J; bases not matched to a gene: 3. The CDR3 length is 12 residues. Germline CDR1 KGHDR, CDR2 SFDVKD. CDR3 in DNA: TGTGCCACCGCGGGACTAGCGGCTGAGCAGTTCTTC. Its translation is CATAGLAAEQFF.

The chain uses TRBV7-9 and TRBJ1-2; possibly TRBD1 for D (6 bases). With 2 bases removed from V and 2 bases from J, the gap between germline ends came to 12 bases. Germline V gene lookup returns CDR1 SEHNR and CDR2 FQNEAQ (reference sequence). The CDR3 length is 15 residues. The CDR3 loop reads CASSLSIDRNYGYTF. In DNA, the CDR3 is TGTGCCAGCAGCTTATCAATTGACAGGAACTATGGCTACACCTTC.

The chain links TRBV4-1 to TRBJ1-1; D is unclear. CDR1 is MGHRA and CDR2 is YSYEKL in the germline V gene. The CDR3 is 12 residues long. V shed 2 bases and J shed 11 bases, with 12 bases lying between them. The DNA for the CDR3 is TGCGCCAGCAGCCAAAACCAAGGGCAGGCTTTCTTT. It yields the protein CASSQNQGQAFF.

This clonotype was recorded at least ten times. This chain uses TRBV19 with TRBJ2-1; 9 bases are shared with TRBD2. There are 17 residues in the CDR3. V lost 4 bases to trimming and J lost 7 bases; unmatched junction nucleotides: 14. Germline CDR1 is LNHDA and CDR2 is SQIVND (reference sequence). The chain's CDR3 is CASSTQEGRGRGNEQFF. The DNA for the CDR3 is TGTGCCAGTAGTACCCAAGAGGGTCGCGGGAGGGGAAATGAGCAGTTCTTC.

As concerns this clonotype: A much larger clone differs by one base, so this may be a read error. The chain combines TRBV28 with TRBJ2-1; D remains unclear. This CDR3 is 14 amino acids long. Per germline, CDR1 MDHEN and CDR2 SYDVKM. In DNA, the CDR3 is TGTGCCAGCAAGGCCGAGAGCTCCTACAATGTGCAGTTCTTC. It encodes CASKAESSYNVQFF.

The table lists this clonotype with many counts. The rearrangement uses TRBV27 and TRBJ2-7, with D perhaps assigned TRBD1 or TRBD2 (5 bases each). Trimming took off 6 bases at V and 6 bases at J, with 12 bases between the two ends. Germline V CDR1 and CDR2: MNHEY, SMNVEV (reference sequence). This CDR3 comprises 12 residues. CDR3 in amino acids: CASSRGVREQYF. In nucleotides, the CDR3 is TGTGCCAGCAGCCGAGGGGTCCGCGAGCAGTACTTC.

The rearrangement joins TRBV20-1 to TRBJ2-1; a possible D gene is TRBD1 (5 bases). This CDR3 has 12 amino acids. Trimming took off 7 bases at V and 5 bases at J, with 12 bases between the two ends. Germline CDR1 and CDR2: DFQATT and SNEGSKA (reference sequence). The CDR3 coding sequence is TGCAGTGTCCAGGGCCTAAACAATGAGCAGTTCTTC. Translation: CSVQGLNNEQFF.

Written as DNA, the CDR3 is TGTGCCAGAAGGGAGGGTAACGGCATTACCCCCAATGAGCAGTTCTTC. This translates into CARREGNGITPNEQFF. The rearrangement joins TRBV5-3 to TRBJ2-1; a possible D gene is TRBD2 (6 bases). TRBV5-3 is labeled an ORF, and its function is uncertain. Trimming took 5 bases from V and 6 from J, leaving 21 bases between them. The CDR3 totals 16 residues.